One and the same sample provided the 21 T cell receptor beta chains below, sequenced in a study of PD-1 blockade in classical Hodgkin lymphoma. Exposure to brentuximab vedotin varied, and each patient had relapsed following autologous stem cell transplantation. Here immunoSEQ multiplex PCR was the method, and the copy in TCRdb shows in-frame clones only, minus some. The sample contains 35,000 to 50,000 clones, about 74% of which appear only once. The source was peripheral blood mononuclear cells (PBMCs), collected at baseline. The receptor set was obtained from a human donor with classical Hodgkin lymphoma.

The rearrangement links TRBV30 to TRBJ1-6, with D maybe TRBD1 (6 bases). CDR1 is GTSNPN, CDR2 SVGIG, per germline (reference sequence). Trimming pared 3 bases from V and 0 bases from J, leaving 15 bases between. The CDR3 loop spans 17 amino acids. The CDR3 bases are TGTGCCTGGAGGTCGGGGGCGGGGAGCTCCTATAATTCACCCCTCCACTTT. Residues: CAWRSGAGSSYNSPLHF.

The chain links TRBV6-6 to TRBJ1-2; D is undetermined. The V gene lost 4 bases and the J gene lost 4 bases, with 10 bases spanning the gap. Germline assignment: CDR1 MNHNY and CDR2 SVGAGI (reference sequence). The CDR3 has 13 amino acids. CDR3 amino acids: CASSLRGGYGYTF. For the CDR3, the DNA is TGTGCCAGCAGTTTGCGAGGTGGCTATGGCTACACCTTC.

The chain links TRBV27 to TRBJ1-2; TRBD1 might be the D (5 bases). The CDR3 is 17 amino acids. Germline V gives CDR1 MNHEY, CDR2 SMNVEV (reference sequence). The V end lost 7 bases, the J end lost 5 bases, and 26 bases lay between the germline ends. The CDR3 is CASTALGVGGTVYGYTF. The CDR3 DNA follows: TGTGCCAGCACCGCTCTAGGGGTCGGGGGGACCGTGTATGGCTACACCTTC.

The chain couples TRBV6-5 to TRBJ2-7; perhaps TRBD2 as D (5 bases). CDR1 and CDR2 from the germline V gene are MNHEY and SVGAGI. Trimming cost V 6 bases and J 3 bases, with 9 bases left between them. There are 12 residues in the CDR3. CDR3 DNA sequence: TGTGCCAGCAGGCACGGAGGCTACGAGCAGTACTTC. Translation: CASRHGGYEQYF.

J is TRBJ1-2 and V is TRBV2, with D possibly being TRBD1 (5 bases). CDR3 size: 13 residues. Trimming pared 2 bases from V and 4 bases from J, leaving 8 bases between. From germline, CDR1 is SNHLY and CDR2 FYNNEI. CDR3 coding DNA: TGTGCCAGCAGTGAAAGACAGAGCTATGGCTACACCTTC. Encoded protein: CASSERQSYGYTF.

The rearrangement links TRBV7-9 to TRBJ1-2; TRBD1 aligns across 8 bases. The CDR3 totals 15 residues. Trimming at V came to 7 bases and at J to 8 bases, leaving 15 bases not matched to a gene. Germline CDR1 reads SEHNR; CDR2 reads FQNEAQ (reference sequence). CDR3 DNA: TGTGCCAGCACCCTCTACCGGGACAGGATGGAAGGCTACACCTTC. Protein: CASTLYRDRMEGYTF.

In its sample, this clone ranks as medium-sized. V gene TRBV28 combines with J gene TRBJ1-5; weak D call: TRBD1 (6 bases). Germline-derived CDR1 and CDR2 are MDHEN and SYDVKM. The CDR3 is made up of 14 amino acids. V lost 3 bases and J 5 bases, leaving 11 bases between the germline ends. The CDR3 reads CASSFGQMYQPQHF. Written as DNA, the CDR3 is TGTGCCAGCAGTTTTGGACAGATGTATCAGCCCCAGCATTTT.

V gene TRBV5-4 combines with J gene TRBJ2-2, with D unresolved. Germline V CDR1 and CDR2: SGHNT, YYREEE (reference sequence). V was cut by 1 base and J by 6 bases, with 13 bases left in between. This CDR3 has 15 residues. The CDR3 is CASSLFSRPSGELFF. The DNA of the CDR3 is TGTGCCAGCAGCTTGTTTAGCAGACCATCCGGGGAGCTGTTTTTT. Using reference TRBV5-4 and TRBJ2-2 for the parts outside the CDR3, the full variable domain is ETGVTQSPTHLIKTRGQQVTLRCSSQSGHNTVSWYQQALGQGPQFIFQYYREEENGRGNFPPRFSGLQFPNYSSELNVNALELDDSALYLCASSLFSRPSGELFFGEGSRLTVL.

V gene TRBV7-3 combines with J gene TRBJ2-1; 8 nucleotides align to TRBD2. The length of the CDR3 is 15 residues. Trimming took 2 bases from V and 2 from J; bases not matched to a gene: 2. Germline CDR1 and CDR2: SGHTA and FQGTGA. CDR3 coding DNA: TGTGCCAGCAGCTTACTAGCGGGTCCCTACAATGAGCAGTTCTTC. Translation gives CASSLLAGPYNEQFF.

The V call is TRBV18, the J call TRBJ2-2, with D unclear. The CDR3 consists of 17 residues. Germline V CDR1 and CDR2: KGHSH, LQKENI. V dropped 0 bases and J dropped 0 bases, with 11 bases sitting between them. The CDR3 region is CASSPPVGRTNTGELFF. The CDR3 DNA follows: TGTGCCAGCTCACCACCGGTTGGCAGGACGAACACCGGGGAGCTGTTTTTT.

The rearrangement joins TRBV6-4 to TRBJ1-5; 9 bases line up with TRBD1. The germline CDR1 and CDR2 sequences are MRHNA and SNTAGT. The CDR3 totals 20 residues. V gave up 5 bases and J gave up 0 bases; unmatched junction bases: 17. The CDR3 DNA is TGTGCCAGCAGTCACCCTGACCTGGGACAGGGCATTAGTAGCAATCAGCCCCAGCATTTT. It translates to CASSHPDLGQGISSNQPQHF.

This chain links TRBV6-1 with TRBJ1-1; 7 bases are a match to TRBD1. J was trimmed by 4 bases and V by 7 bases; bases with no gene match: 3. The length of the CDR3 is 12 residues. The germline gives CDR1 MNHNS, CDR2 SASEGT. CDR3 protein: CASTTGVTEAFF. The CDR3 nucleotides are TGTGCCAGCACCACAGGGGTCACTGAAGCTTTCTTT.

The chain combines TRBV6-5 with TRBJ2-5; no clear D gene. Germline-derived CDR1 and CDR2 are MNHEY and SVGAGI. The CDR3 spans 12 residues. V was trimmed by 6 bases and J by 8 bases, leaving 13 bases between them. CDR3: CASSLDAITQYF. CDR3 DNA: TGTGCCAGCAGCCTGGACGCGATCACCCAGTACTTC.

This chain joins TRBV9 and TRBJ2-2, with 7 bases lining up with TRBD2. This CDR3 has 17 residues. Germline lookup yields CDR1 SGDLS and CDR2 YYNGEE. V lost 4 bases and J lost 4; bases outside the gene matches: 13. CDR3 in DNA: TGTGCCAGCAGCCTTAGTAGGCGGGACTACCTCACCGGGGAGCTGTTTTTT. It specifies CASSLSRRDYLTGELFF.

The CDR3 is CASSSWDRSSGANVLTF. In nucleotides, the CDR3 is TGTGCCAGCAGCTCCTGGGACAGGAGCTCTGGGGCCAACGTCCTGACTTTC. The chain uses TRBV7-9 and TRBJ2-6; 8 bases map to TRBD1. The trim removed 4 bases at V and 0 bases at J, leaving 5 bases unmatched. Germline CDR1 SEHNR, CDR2 FQNEAQ (reference sequence). CDR3 size: 17 residues.

This clone was counted only a few times. The chain couples TRBV6-1 to TRBJ2-5; 7 bases align to TRBD2. Germline V gene sequence: CDR1 MNHNS, CDR2 SASEGT. This CDR3 spans 13 amino acids. V lost 1 base, J lost 7 bases, and 3 bases stayed unmatched. The CDR3 reads CASSEGGGRTQYF. The CDR3 nucleotides are TGTGCCAGCAGTGAAGGGGGGGGGAGGACCCAGTACTTC.

This clone was seen only a few times. The chain combines TRBV11-2 with TRBJ2-1; 14 nucleotides line up with TRBD2. Trimming removed 5 bases from V and 6 bases from J; junction bases left unmatched: 3. There are 15 residues in the CDR3. The germline V gene has CDR1 SGHAT and CDR2 FQNNGV. CDR3 protein: CASSTTSGRVNEQFF. The CDR3 DNA is TGTGCCAGCAGCACGACTAGCGGGAGGGTCAATGAGCAGTTCTTC. Looking up the rest from reference TRBV11-2 and TRBJ2-1 gives the full variable domain: EAGVAQSPRYKIIEKRQSVAFWCNPISGHATLYWYQQILGQGPKLLIQFQNNGVVDDSQLPKDRFSAERLKGVDSTLKIQPAKLEDSAVYLCASSTTSGRVNEQFFGPGTRLTVL.

This chain uses TRBV6-6 with TRBJ2-7; 9 bases fit TRBD1. This CDR3 is built from 15 residues. J lost 1 base, V lost 7 bases, and 8 bases had no gene match. Per germline, CDR1 MNHNY and CDR2 SVGAGI (reference sequence). For the CDR3, the DNA is TGTGCCAGCACCGGACAGGGGAAGACTTCCTACGAGCAGTACTTC. The encoded protein is CASTGQGKTSYEQYF.

A note on this clone: Other DNA sequences in the same sample also yield this CDR3. This chain connects TRBV18 to TRBJ2-7; TRBD2 is a possible D gene (7 bases). Trimming took 2 bases from V and 0 from J, leaving 11 bases between them. CDR1 and CDR2 from the germline V gene are KGHSH and LQKENI. The CDR3 is 15 amino acids. CDR3 nucleotides: TGTGCCAGCTCACCAGGGGGGGCAGCCTCCTACGAGCAGTACTTC. Residues: CASSPGGAASYEQYF.

This chain joins TRBV27 and TRBJ1-2; the match to TRBD1 covers 11 bases. V trimming: 6 bases; J trimming: 1 base; junction bases outside the gene matches: 4. The CDR3 sequence is 15 residues long. The germline V gene encodes CDR1 MNHEY and CDR2 SMNVEV (reference sequence). The chain's CDR3 is CASSPDRGLNYGYTF. CDR3 sequence (DNA): TGTGCCAGCAGCCCGGACAGGGGGCTTAACTATGGCTACACCTTC.

CDR3 DNA sequence: TGTGCCAGCTCTCTTCAAGAGACCCAGTACTTC. Protein sequence: CASSLQETQYF. The chain couples TRBV18 to TRBJ2-5; D gene unclear. The germline V and J ends were trimmed by 6 bases and 2 bases, with 4 bases remaining between them. Germline CDR1 KGHSH, CDR2 LQKENI. The CDR3 extends over 11 amino acids.